Listed below are T cell receptor beta chains from one sample, sequenced in a study of T cell repertoires in cytomegalovirus infection. TCRdb independently ran MiXCR on the reads; one entry per CDR3 protein. The repertoire holds around 34,000 distinct CDR3 sequences, with about 48% as singletons. Which antigens these TCRs recognize remains unknown. The sample consisted of CD8+ T cells from cultured PBMCs, taken from culture after CMV antigen stimulation. These receptors all come from a human donor in good health (CMV status not recorded). Some clones in this sample may be carry-over from other donors' samples. Both conserved end residues are part of each CDR3. A D gene is named only where the DNA matches it firmly. A row's size may be missing; if present it is once, few, many or a size class.

>TRBV28|few|TRBD1|TRBJ2-7
CASSFWDRGLTYEQYF
TGTGCCAGCAGTTTCTGGGACAGGGGGCTGACCTACGAGCAGTACTTC
>TRBV7-9|few|NA|TRBJ1-1
CASSTGMNTEAFF
TGTGCCAGCAGCACGGGCATGAACACTGAAGCTTTCTTT
>TRBV12-3/TRBV12-4|NA|NA|TRBJ1-1
CASSFAGFEAFF
TGTGCCAGCAGTTTTGCAGGGTTTGAAGCTTTCTTT
>TRBV11-3|few|TRBD1|TRBJ2-1
CASSFGQGNEQFF
TGTGCCAGCAGCTTTGGACAGGGGAATGAGCAGTTCTTC
>TRBV6-5|few|NA|TRBJ2-7
CASSYSRDMSYEQYF
TGTGCCAGCAGTTACTCGAGGGACATGAGCTACGAGCAGTACTTC
>TRBV7-3|NA|NA|TRBJ2-7
CASSPGEQYF
TGTGCCAGCAGCCCAGGGGAGCAGTACTTC
>TRBV29-1|NA|TRBD1|TRBJ1-1
CSVVGQINTEAFF
TGCAGCGTTGTGGGACAGATAAACACTGAAGCTTTCTTT
>TRBV6-1|NA|TRBD1|TRBJ2-3
CASSYDRVAQYF
TGTGCCAGCAGTTACGACAGGGTCGCGCAGTATTTT
>TRBV6-2/TRBV6-3|once|NA|TRBJ1-5
CASSYLRRSEPQHF
TGTGCCAGCAGTTACCTCCGAAGGTCGGAGCCCCAGCATTTT
>TRBV5-6|NA|NA|TRBJ2-1
CASSFSLDNEQFF
TGTGCCAGCAGCTTTAGTCTAGATAATGAGCAGTTCTTC
>TRBV7-2|once|TRBD2|TRBJ2-5
CASSLEGLAGGEYQETQYF
TGTGCCAGCAGCTTAGAGGGACTAGCGGGGGGCGAGTACCAAGAGACCCAGTACTTC
>TRBV7-6|NA|TRBD1|TRBJ1-2
CASSQQGADGYTF
TGTGCCAGCAGCCAACAGGGGGCTGATGGCTACACCTTC
>TRBV6-6|NA|TRBD2|TRBJ2-3
CASSARLAGPSTDTQYF
TGTGCCAGCAGTGCTCGACTAGCGGGGCCTAGCACAGATACGCAGTATTTT
>TRBV4-1|NA|TRBD1|TRBJ1-1
CASSQHDMGTESEAFF
TGCGCCAGCAGCCAACACGACATGGGGACAGAGTCTGAAGCTTTCTTT
>TRBV29-1|NA|NA|TRBJ2-2
CSVEPFGRDPTTGELFF
TGCAGCGTTGAACCCTTCGGCCGGGACCCAACGACCGGGGAGCTGTTTTTT
>TRBV7-9|NA|TRBD1|TRBJ1-1
CASSPSPTGTNTEAFF
TGTGCCAGCAGCCCCTCCCCGACAGGGACAAACACTGAAGCTTTCTTT
>TRBV7-3|once|NA|TRBJ2-1
CASSSRSGEQFF
TGTGCCAGCAGCTCCCGATCGGGTGAGCAGTTCTTC
>TRBV4-2|few|NA|TRBJ2-2
CASSQEEGQRLPPYTGELFF
TGTGCCAGCAGCCAGGAGGAGGGACAGCGTCTACCACCTTACACCGGGGAGCTGTTTTTT
>TRBV20-1|NA|NA|TRBJ2-7
CSADNYEQYF
TGCAGTGCCGATAACTACGAGCAGTACTTC
>TRBV7-2|few|TRBD1|TRBJ2-2
CASSFRDSFDEELFF
TGTGCCAGCAGCTTCCGGGACAGCTTTGATGAGGAGCTGTTTTTT
>TRBV4-1|NA|NA|TRBJ2-3
CASSQAQGDTQYF
TGCGCCAGCAGCCAAGCCCAGGGAGATACGCAGTATTTT
>TRBV7-2|NA|NA|TRBJ2-2
CASSLGQYTGELFF
TGTGCCAGCAGCTTGGGGCAGTACACCGGGGAGCTGTTTTTT
>TRBV7-8|NA|TRBD2|TRBJ2-2
CALSTFSGGAAGELFF
TGTGCCCTCTCAACATTTAGCGGGGGGGCGGCCGGGGAGCTGTTTTTT
>TRBV7-2|NA|NA|TRBJ1-2
CASSLSSASGYTF
TGTGCCAGCAGCTTATCCTCTGCTTCTGGCTACACCTTC
>TRBV5-4|once|NA|TRBJ1-1
CASSLRRGTEAFF
TGTGCCAGCAGCTTGAGACGTGGGACTGAAGCTTTCTTT
>TRBV11-2|NA|NA|TRBJ2-3
CASSPDLTDTQYF
TGTGCCAGCAGCCCCGACTTAACAGATACGCAGTATTTT
>TRBV7-4|NA|NA|TRBJ1-5
CASSAPGPHQPQHF
TGTGCCAGCAGCGCTCCGGGCCCCCATCAGCCCCAGCATTTT
>TRBV11-2|many|TRBD2|TRBJ2-3
CASSLGGTSGASTDTQYF
TGTGCCAGCAGCTTAGGCGGGACTAGCGGAGCTAGCACAGATACGCAGTATTTT
>TRBV4-2|few|NA|TRBJ2-7
CASSQPDRSYEQYF
TGTGCCAGCAGCCAACCCGACAGGTCCTACGAGCAGTACTTC
>TRBV7-6|NA|NA|TRBJ2-2
CASSSGVAGELFF
TGTGCCAGCAGCTCCGGAGTAGCCGGGGAGCTGTTTTTT
>TRBV12-3/TRBV12-4|few|NA|TRBJ1-1
CASSSQRAVNTEAFF
TGTGCCAGCAGTTCCCAGAGGGCGGTGAACACTGAAGCTTTCTTT